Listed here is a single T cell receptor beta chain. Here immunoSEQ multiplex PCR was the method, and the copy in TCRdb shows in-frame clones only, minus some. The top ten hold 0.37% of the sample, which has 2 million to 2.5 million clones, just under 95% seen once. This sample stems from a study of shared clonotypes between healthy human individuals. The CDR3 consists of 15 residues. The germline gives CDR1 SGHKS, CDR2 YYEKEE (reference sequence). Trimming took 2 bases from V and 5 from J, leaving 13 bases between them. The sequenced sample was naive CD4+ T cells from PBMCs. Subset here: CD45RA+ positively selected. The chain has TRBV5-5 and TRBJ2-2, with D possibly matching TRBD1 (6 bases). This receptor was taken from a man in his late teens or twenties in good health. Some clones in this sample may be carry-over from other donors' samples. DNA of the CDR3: TGTGCCAGCAGCTTAAGCGACAGGACAACCGGGGAGCTGTTTTTT. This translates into CASSLSDRTTGELFF.